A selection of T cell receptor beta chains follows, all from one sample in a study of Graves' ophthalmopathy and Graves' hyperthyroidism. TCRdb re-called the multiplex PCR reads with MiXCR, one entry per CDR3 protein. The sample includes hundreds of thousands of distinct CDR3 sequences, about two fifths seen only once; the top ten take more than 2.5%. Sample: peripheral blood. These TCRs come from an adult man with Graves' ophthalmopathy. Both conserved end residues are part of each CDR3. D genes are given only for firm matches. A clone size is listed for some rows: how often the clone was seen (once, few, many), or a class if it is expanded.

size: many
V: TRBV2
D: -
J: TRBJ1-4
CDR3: CASRTVATNEKLFF
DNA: TGTGCCAGCAGGACGGTCGCAACTAATGAAAAACTGTTTTTT

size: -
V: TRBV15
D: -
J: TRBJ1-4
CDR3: CATSRDSAKLFF
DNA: TGTGCCACCAGCAGAGATTCGGCGAAACTGTTTTTT

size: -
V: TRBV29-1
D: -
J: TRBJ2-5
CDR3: CRSGLQETQYF
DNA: TGCAGATCCGGACTGCAAGAGACCCAGTACTTC

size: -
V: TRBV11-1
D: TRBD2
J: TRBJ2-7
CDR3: CACSSSSGGYEQYF
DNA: TGTGCCTGCAGCTCCTCTAGCGGGGGCTACGAGCAGTACTTC

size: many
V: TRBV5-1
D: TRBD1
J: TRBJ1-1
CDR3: CASSFEDRANTEAFF
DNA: TGCGCCAGCAGCTTTGAAGACAGGGCGAACACTGAAGCTTTCTTT

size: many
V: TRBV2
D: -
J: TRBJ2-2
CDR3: CASTYLAGTGELFF
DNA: TGTGCCAGCACCTACCTGGCAGGCACCGGGGAGCTGTTTTTT

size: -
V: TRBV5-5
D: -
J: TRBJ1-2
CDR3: CASSQGRERGEERLTF
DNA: TGCGCCAGCAGCCAAGGGCGGGAACGGGGGGAGGAAAGACTCACCTTC

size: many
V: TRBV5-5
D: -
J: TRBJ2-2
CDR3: CASSPDTTDPTGELFF
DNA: TGTGCCAGCAGCCCCGACACAACAGACCCGACCGGGGAGCTGTTTTTT

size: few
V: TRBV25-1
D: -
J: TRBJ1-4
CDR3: CASSLMDSLATNEKLFF
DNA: TGTGCCAGCAGTTTAATGGACAGCCTTGCAACTAATGAAAAACTGTTTTTT

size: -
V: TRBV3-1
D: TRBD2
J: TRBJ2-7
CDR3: CASSPVGLATGEGDEQYF
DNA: TGTGCCAGCAGCCCCGTGGGACTAGCCACTGGGGAAGGGGACGAGCAGTACTTC

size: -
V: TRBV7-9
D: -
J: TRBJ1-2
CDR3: CASSPTGTSYGYTF
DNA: TGTGCCAGCAGCCCAACGGGCACAAGCTATGGCTACACCTTC

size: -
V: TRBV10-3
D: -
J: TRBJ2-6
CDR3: CAISEWQGDTEAF
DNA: TGTGCCATCAGTGAGTGGCAGGGCGACACTGAAGCTTTC

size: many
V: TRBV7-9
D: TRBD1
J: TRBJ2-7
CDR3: CASSPIWGPDRDEQYF
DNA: TGTGCCAGCAGCCCCATTTGGGGCCCTGACAGGGATGAGCAGTACTTC

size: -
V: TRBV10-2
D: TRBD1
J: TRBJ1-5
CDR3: CASSPTRTGLKGPSNQPQHF
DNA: TGCGCCAGCAGTCCCACTCGGACAGGCCTAAAGGGGCCTAGCAATCAGCCCCAGCATTTT

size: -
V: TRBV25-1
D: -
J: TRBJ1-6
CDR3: CASSGLPGVIGSPLHF
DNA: TGTGCCAGCAGTGGACTACCAGGGGTCATAGGTTCACCCCTCCACTTT

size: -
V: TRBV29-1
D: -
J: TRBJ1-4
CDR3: CSVGQMNEKLFF
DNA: TGCAGCGTTGGGCAGATGAATGAAAAACTGTTTTTT

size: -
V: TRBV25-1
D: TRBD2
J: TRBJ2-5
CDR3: CASSESGGRETQYF
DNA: TGTGCCAGCAGTGAAAGCGGGGGGCGGGAGACCCAGTACTTC

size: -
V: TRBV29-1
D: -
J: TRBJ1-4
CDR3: CSCREADEKLFF
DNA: TGCAGCTGCAGGGAGGCGGATGAAAAACTGTTTTTT

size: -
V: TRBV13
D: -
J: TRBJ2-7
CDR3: CASSLATRQGGNEQYF
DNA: TGCGCCAGCAGCCTCGCAACACGACAGGGAGGGAACGAGCAGTACTTC

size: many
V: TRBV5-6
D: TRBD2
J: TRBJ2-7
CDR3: CASSLLGGFGQYF
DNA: TGTGCCAGCAGCTTGCTGGGGGGGTTCGGGCAGTACTTC

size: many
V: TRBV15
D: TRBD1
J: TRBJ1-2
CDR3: CATSRGVEGARGGYTF
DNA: TGTGCCACCAGCAGAGGGGTTGAGGGGGCGCGGGGTGGCTACACCTTC

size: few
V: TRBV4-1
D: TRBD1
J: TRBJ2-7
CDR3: CASSQETGFYEQYF
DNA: TGCGCCAGCAGCCAAGAGACAGGGTTTTACGAGCAGTACTTC

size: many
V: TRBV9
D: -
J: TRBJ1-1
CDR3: CASSLTGTDAFF
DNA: TGTGCCAGCAGCCTAACCGGGACGGACGCTTTCTTT

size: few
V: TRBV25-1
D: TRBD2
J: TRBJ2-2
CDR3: CASSYAGAGELFF
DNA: TGTGCCAGCAGTTATGCGGGAGCCGGGGAGCTGTTTTTT

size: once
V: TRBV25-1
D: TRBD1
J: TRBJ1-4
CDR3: CASSDRTGENEKLFF
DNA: TGTGCCAGCAGTGATAGGACAGGGGAAAATGAAAAACTGTTTTTT

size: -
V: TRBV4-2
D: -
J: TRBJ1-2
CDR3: CASSQWDLYGYTF
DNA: TGTGCCAGCAGCCAATGGGACCTTTATGGCTACACCTTC

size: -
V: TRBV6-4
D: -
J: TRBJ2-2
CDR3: CASSAPKTGELFF
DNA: TGTGCCAGCAGTGCTCCGAAAACCGGGGAGCTGTTTTTT

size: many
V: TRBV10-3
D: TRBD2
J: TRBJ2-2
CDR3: CAISPGLAGGRPTNTGELFF
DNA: TGTGCCATCAGTCCGGGACTAGCGGGCGGACGACCTACGAACACCGGGGAGCTGTTTTTT

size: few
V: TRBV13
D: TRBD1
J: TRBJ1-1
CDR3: CASSPKGQERMNTEAFF
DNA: TGTGCCAGCAGCCCCAAGGGACAGGAACGAATGAACACTGAAGCTTTCTTT

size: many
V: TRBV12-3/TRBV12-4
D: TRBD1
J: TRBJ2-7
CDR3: CASSLRETGSGEQYF
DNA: TGTGCCAGCAGTTTAAGGGAGACAGGGTCGGGCGAGCAGTACTTC

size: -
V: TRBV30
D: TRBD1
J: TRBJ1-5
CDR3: CAWSVTTGVDQPQHF
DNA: TGTGCCTGGAGTGTCACGACAGGGGTCGATCAGCCCCAGCATTTT

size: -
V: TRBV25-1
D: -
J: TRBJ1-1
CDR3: CASSPPSSTNTEAFF
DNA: TGTGCCAGCTCACCACCTTCTAGCACGAACACTGAAGCTTTCTTT

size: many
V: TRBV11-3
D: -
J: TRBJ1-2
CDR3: CASSHPRGRGGYGYTF
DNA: TGTGCCAGCAGCCATCCCCGGGGCAGGGGCGGCTATGGCTACACCTTC

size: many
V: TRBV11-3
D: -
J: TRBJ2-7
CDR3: CASEEGPYEQYF
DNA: TGTGCCAGCGAAGAAGGTCCCTACGAGCAGTACTTC

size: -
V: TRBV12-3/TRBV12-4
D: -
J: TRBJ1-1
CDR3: CASSWGAGTEAFF
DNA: TGTGCCAGCAGTTGGGGCGCGGGGACTGAAGCTTTCTTT

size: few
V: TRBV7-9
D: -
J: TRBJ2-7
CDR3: CASRPTTYEQYF
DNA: TGTGCCAGCAGGCCAACAACCTACGAGCAGTACTTC